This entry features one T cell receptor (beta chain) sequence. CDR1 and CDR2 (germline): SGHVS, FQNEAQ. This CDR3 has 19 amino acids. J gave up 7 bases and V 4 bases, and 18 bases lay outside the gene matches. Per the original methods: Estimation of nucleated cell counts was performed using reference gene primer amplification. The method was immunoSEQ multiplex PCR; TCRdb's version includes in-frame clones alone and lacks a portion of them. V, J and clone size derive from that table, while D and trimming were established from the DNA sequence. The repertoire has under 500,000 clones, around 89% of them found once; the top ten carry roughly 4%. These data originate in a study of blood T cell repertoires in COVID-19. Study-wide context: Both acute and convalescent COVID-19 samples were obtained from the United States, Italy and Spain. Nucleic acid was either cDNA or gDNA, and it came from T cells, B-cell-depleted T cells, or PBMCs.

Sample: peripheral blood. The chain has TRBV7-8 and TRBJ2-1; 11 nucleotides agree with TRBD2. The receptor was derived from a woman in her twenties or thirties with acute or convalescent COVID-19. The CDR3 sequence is CASSSAIGGLAGGGNEQFF. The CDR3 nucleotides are TGTGCCAGCAGCTCTGCCATCGGCGGGCTAGCGGGGGGTGGGAATGAGCAGTTCTTC.